These 30 T cell receptor beta chains were sequenced from one sample in a study of beta chain features in type 1 diabetes. General study findings and limits: For Type 1 diabetes patients, all four CD4+ subsets carried TCRB CDR3s that were moderately but significantly shorter.

These TCRs are of unknown antigen specificity. Every isolated RNA sample was fully reverse transcribed, so sequencing captured expressed TCRB transcripts. Using immunoSEQ multiplex PCR, the repertoire was profiled, and TCRdb retains in-frame clones only, with some absent. There are a few hundred thousand clones in the sample; approximately 15% occur only once, and 0.013% to 0.015% lies in the top ten. Material for sequencing was naive CD4+ T cells from blood. These receptors all come from a woman in her late teens or twenties with type 1 diabetes.

In the case of this clone: Different DNA sequences within this sample yield the same CDR3. The rearrangement joins TRBV19 to TRBJ1-1; a possible D gene is TRBD1 (5 bases). CDR3 length: 13 residues. Trimming pared 9 bases from V and 5 bases from J, leaving 16 bases between. Germline CDR1 and CDR2: LNHDA and SQIVND (reference sequence). CDR3 sequence (DNA): TGTGCCAGCTCACGGGGGGGTTGGACTGAAGCTTTCTTT. Its translation is CASSRGGWTEAFF.

The V and J genes are TRBV18 and TRBJ2-1; tentatively, D is TRBD2 (5 bases). The germline V and J ends were trimmed by 3 bases and 0 bases, with 12 bases remaining between them. Per germline, CDR1 KGHSH and CDR2 LQKENI. This CDR3 region has 16 residues. CDR3 bases: TGTGCCAGCTCACCCGGGCTAGCCAGCTCCTACAATGAGCAGTTCTTC. It translates to CASSPGLASSYNEQFF.

A few counts support this clone. The rearrangement uses TRBV5-1 and TRBJ2-5; TRBD1 might be the D (6 bases). The CDR3 is 14 amino acids. Germline V CDR1 and CDR2: SGHRS, YFSETQ. V lost 6 bases and J lost 4, with 16 bases in between. CDR3 residues: CASNPGTLGETQYF. The CDR3, as DNA: TGCGCCAGCAACCCCGGGACATTGGGAGAGACCCAGTACTTC.

This clone was recorded a few times. This rearrangement joins TRBV11-3 to TRBJ2-1; no definite D call. CDR3 size: 15 residues. Trimming took off 4 bases at V and 3 bases at J, with 13 bases between the two ends. From germline, CDR1 is SGHNT and CDR2 YENEEA. This chain's CDR3 is CASSSPPGRYNEQFF. The CDR3 nucleotides are TGTGCCAGCAGCTCCCCTCCTGGCCGCTACAATGAGCAGTTCTTC.

The rearrangement uses TRBV19 and TRBJ2-7, with 7 bases that match TRBD1. The germline V gene encodes CDR1 LNHDA and CDR2 SQIVND (reference sequence). The CDR3 extends over 15 amino acids. J gave up 0 bases and V 7 bases, and 9 bases lay outside the gene matches. CDR3 DNA sequence: TGTGCCAGTAACACCGGGACAGCTAACTCCTACGAGCAGTACTTC. As protein: CASNTGTANSYEQYF.

The V call is TRBV28, the J call TRBJ2-7; D is possibly TRBD1 (6 bases). The CDR3 is 13 residues long. Trimming took off 3 bases at V and 7 bases at J, with 13 bases between the two ends. Germline CDR1 and CDR2: MDHEN and SYDVKM. The CDR3, as DNA: TGTGCCAGCAGTTTGGGGGCCCCTGGGGAGCAGTACTTC. The encoded protein is CASSLGAPGEQYF.

The chain links TRBV29-1 to TRBJ2-7, with TRBD1 matching 9 bases. J lost 4 bases, V lost 5 bases, and 9 bases had no gene match. CDR1 and CDR2 from the germline V gene are SQVTM and ANQGSEA. This CDR3 has 14 amino acids. CDR3 bases: TGCAGCGTTAATTTCGGGGACAGGGTGTACGAGCAGTACTTC. It codes for CSVNFGDRVYEQYF.

J is TRBJ1-1 and V is TRBV27; D is possibly TRBD1 (5 bases). The V gene's germline CDR1 is MNHEY and CDR2 SMNVEV (reference sequence). The CDR3 runs to 17 residues. V lost 6 bases and J lost 8, with 28 bases in between. In nucleotides, the CDR3 is TGTGCCAGCAGCACCAGGATAGTAGGTAAAGGACACAAAGAAGCTTTCTTT. Translation: CASSTRIVGKGHKEAFF.

The J gene is TRBJ1-5, the V gene TRBV2, with D possibly matching TRBD1 (6 bases). Per the germline V gene, CDR1 is SNHLY and CDR2 is FYNNEI. CDR3 length: 13 amino acids. Trimming left V 5 bases short and J 6 bases short, with 11 bases between. The DNA for the CDR3 is TGTGCCAGCAGTAGACAGGATACTCAGCCCCAGCATTTT. Its translation: CASSRQDTQPQHF.

There are a few counts of this clone. The chain uses TRBV7-2 and TRBJ2-3, with unresolved D. Germline V lookup: CDR1 SGHTA, CDR2 FQGNSA. Trimming cost V 4 bases and J 4 bases, with 9 bases left between them. This CDR3 has 13 residues. CDR3 sequence (DNA): TGTGCCAGCAGCTGGAGAAACCCAGATACGCAGTATTTT. Encoded protein: CASSWRNPDTQYF.

This clone turned up a few times. The gene calls are TRBV9 and TRBJ2-7, with 7 bases fitting TRBD1. V shed 0 bases and J 2 bases; nucleotides not matched to a gene: 8. This CDR3 contains 16 residues. Germline lookup yields CDR1 SGDLS and CDR2 YYNGEE. CDR3 sequence reads: CASSVAMGQPTYEQYF. In nucleotides, the CDR3 is TGTGCCAGCAGCGTAGCGATGGGACAGCCGACCTACGAGCAGTACTTC. Drawing the rest from reference TRBV9 and TRBJ2-7, the complete variable domain is DSGVTQTPKHLITATGQRVTLRCSPRSGDLSVYWYQQSLDQGLQFLIQYYNGEERAKGNILERFSAQQFPDLHSELNLSSLELGDSALYFCASSVAMGQPTYEQYFGPGTRLTVT.

This clone showed up just a few times. The chain links TRBV5-4 to TRBJ2-3; TRBD2 is a possible D gene (5 bases). V was pared by 4 bases and J by 6 bases, with 18 bases between. CDR1 is SGHNT, CDR2 YYREEE, per germline (reference sequence). The CDR3 consists of 15 residues. The CDR3 sequence is CASSQGAPPGDTQYF. CDR3 DNA: TGTGCCAGCAGCCAAGGAGCACCGCCGGGGGATACGCAGTATTTT.

This clone appeared a few times. The chain couples TRBV7-9 to TRBJ2-2; D is undetermined. Germline assignment: CDR1 SEHNR and CDR2 FQNEAQ (reference sequence). This CDR3 is built from 10 residues. V was trimmed by 10 bases and J by 4 bases, leaving 4 bases between them. In DNA, the CDR3 is TGTGCCATGAGCACCGGGGAGCTGTTTTTT. The encoded protein is CAMSTGELFF.

The V call is TRBV4-3, the J call TRBJ2-1, with TRBD2 identical over 11 bases. Germline V gives CDR1 LGHNA, CDR2 YSLEER. The junction had 11 bases not matched to a gene; V was cut back by 0 bases and J by 7 bases. This CDR3 is built from 18 residues. The CDR3 loop is CASSQDLTSGSFWNEQFF. In nucleotides, the CDR3 is TGCGCCAGCAGCCAAGATCTAACTAGCGGGAGTTTTTGGAATGAGCAGTTCTTC.

This clone has only a few counts. The chain is built from TRBV6-5 and TRBJ2-3; 7 nucleotides line up with TRBD2. There are 13 residues in the CDR3. In germline, CDR1 is MNHEY, CDR2 SVGAGI. With 6 bases clipped from V and 6 bases from J, the junction kept 6 bases outside the gene matches. CDR3 DNA: TGTGCCAGCAGCGGCGGGAGTCCCGATACGCAGTATTTT. This sequence encodes CASSGGSPDTQYF.

The chain combines TRBV11-2 with TRBJ2-2; the match to TRBD1 covers 9 bases. Germline assignment: CDR1 SGHAT and CDR2 FQNNGV. The CDR3 has 15 residues. The junction had 6 bases not matched to a gene; V was cut back by 6 bases and J by 4 bases. The DNA of the CDR3 is TGTGCCAGCAGTAGGGGACAGGGAATCACCGGGGAGCTGTTTTTT. This gives the protein CASSRGQGITGELFF.

The CDR3 protein is CASSLYGASNTEAFF. CDR3 in DNA: TGTGCCAGCAGTTTATATGGGGCGTCGAACACTGAAGCTTTCTTT. The chain couples TRBV27 to TRBJ1-1; D is perhaps TRBD1 (5 bases). Germline CDR1 is MNHEY and CDR2 is SMNVEV (reference sequence). V lost 1 base, J lost 1 base, and 10 bases lay in between. CDR3 size: 15 residues.

V usage is TRBV9 and J usage is TRBJ2-1; 7 bases match TRBD2. The junction had 5 bases not matched to a gene; V was cut back by 4 bases and J by 1 base. This CDR3 spans 15 amino acids. The germline V gene has CDR1 SGDLS and CDR2 YYNGEE. The CDR3 sequence: CASSPSSGSYNEQFF. CDR3 bases: TGTGCCAGCAGCCCGTCTAGCGGTTCCTACAATGAGCAGTTCTTC.

This clone was found a few times. The chain links TRBV5-4 to TRBJ2-1; 12 nucleotides agree with TRBD1. Per the germline V gene, CDR1 is SGHNT and CDR2 is YYREEE (reference sequence). J was trimmed by 8 bases and V by 4 bases; bases with no gene match: 7. The CDR3 length is 15 residues. The CDR3 loop is CASSPPGQGAHEQFF. The DNA of the CDR3 is TGTGCCAGCAGCCCACCGGGACAGGGGGCTCATGAGCAGTTCTTC.

The table lists this clone with a few counts. The chain joins TRBV7-9 to TRBJ2-3, with TRBD2 matching 10 bases. With V trimmed by 2 bases and J by 7 bases, 6 bases remained unmatched. This CDR3 comprises 15 residues. The germline gives CDR1 SEHNR, CDR2 FQNEAQ (reference sequence). The CDR3 protein is CASSLSSGRLNTQYF. The DNA of the CDR3 is TGTGCCAGCAGCTTAAGTAGCGGGAGGCTGAATACGCAGTATTTT.

This clone was recorded a few times. V usage is TRBV5-1 and J usage is TRBJ1-1, with D possibly matching TRBD1 (5 bases). The germline CDR1 and CDR2 sequences are SGHRS and YFSETQ. This CDR3 is 13 amino acids long. With 4 bases removed from V and 2 bases from J, the gap between germline ends came to 9 bases. The CDR3 nucleotides read TGCGCCAGCAGCCCTGACAGCAACACTGAAGCTTTCTTT. Its translation: CASSPDSNTEAFF.

This clone was observed a few times. The rearrangement joins TRBV7-2 to TRBJ2-3; D remains ambiguous. The CDR3 runs 14 residues. CDR1 and CDR2 from the germline V gene are SGHTA and FQGNSA. V shed 8 bases and J shed 0 bases, with 12 bases lying between them. The CDR3 here is CASRVVSSTDTQYF. DNA for the CDR3: TGTGCCAGCCGAGTTGTTAGTAGCACAGATACGCAGTATTTT.

This clone came up a few times. The gene calls are TRBV9 and TRBJ2-1; 7 bases line up with TRBD2. The V gene's germline CDR1 is SGDLS and CDR2 YYNGEE. Unmatched junction bases numbered 6, after V lost 3 bases and J lost 3 bases. CDR3 length: 15 amino acids. CDR3 bases: TGTGCCAGCAGCGCCGCGGGAGCGGGCTACAATGAGCAGTTCTTC. Protein product: CASSAAGAGYNEQFF.

This clone was picked up a small number of times. Within the sample, other DNA sequences also encode this same CDR3. The V call is TRBV7-9, the J call TRBJ2-7; TRBD1 agrees at 8 bases. The junction had 4 bases not matched to a gene; V was cut back by 5 bases and J by 1 base. The CDR3 contains 14 residues. CDR1 is SEHNR, CDR2 FQNEAQ, per germline (reference sequence). The DNA for the CDR3 is TGTGCCAGCAGCCTAGGGACAGGTTCCTACGAGCAGTACGTC. This sequence encodes CASSLGTGSYEQYV.

This clone was counted only a few times. The chain couples TRBV30 to TRBJ1-2; D may be TRBD1 (5 bases). V lost 5 bases and J lost 1, with 11 bases in between. The CDR3 is made up of 13 amino acids. Germline CDR1 and CDR2: GTSNPN and SVGIG (reference sequence). Written as DNA, the CDR3 is TGTGCCTGGGACAGTGGGTTTAACTATGGCTACACCTTC. Translation: CAWDSGFNYGYTF.

The rearrangement links TRBV4-1 to TRBJ2-5; D is perhaps TRBD2 (6 bases). Between the trimmed V and J ends, which lost 3 bases and 0 bases, there was a span of 14 bases. The CDR3 is made up of 16 amino acids. The V gene's germline CDR1 is MGHRA and CDR2 YSYEKL. This CDR3 is CASSQSGFLYQETQYF. The CDR3 DNA reads TGCGCCAGCAGCCAGAGCGGGTTCTTGTACCAAGAGACCCAGTACTTC.

This clone has only a few counts. This chain uses TRBV2 with TRBJ2-1; 10 bases map to TRBD2. Trimming took 2 bases from V and 4 from J; bases not matched to a gene: 2. The CDR3 length is 15 residues. Per the germline V gene, CDR1 is SNHLY and CDR2 is FYNNEI. CDR3 amino acids: CASSEQAGGYNEQFF. The CDR3 DNA sequence: TGTGCCAGCAGTGAACAAGCGGGAGGGTACAATGAGCAGTTCTTC.

This clone came up a few times. In nucleotides, the CDR3 is TGTGCCAGCAGTTCGAGGAACACTGAAGCTTTCTTT. Protein product: CASSSRNTEAFF. The chain combines TRBV27 with TRBJ1-1; no clear D. The V end was cut by 4 bases, the J end by 1 base, with 4 bases between. The CDR3 extends over 12 amino acids. Germline loops: CDR1 MNHEY, CDR2 SMNVEV (reference sequence).

Only a few counts were recorded for this clone. The rearrangement joins TRBV7-2 to TRBJ1-5; 8 nucleotides align to TRBD1. The germline gives CDR1 SGHTA, CDR2 FQGNSA. CDR3 length: 16 residues. Losses at the gene ends were 5 bases for V and 5 bases for J; bases not matched to a gene: 11. Written as DNA, the CDR3 is TGTGCCAGCAGCCGAGGGGAGGACAGGGTCCATCAGCCCCAGCATTTT. Its protein product is CASSRGEDRVHQPQHF.

This clone was seen a few times. The genes are TRBV10-3 and TRBJ2-5, with 12 bases identical to TRBD2. After removal of 3 bases from V and 5 bases from J, the junction contained 7 bases not matched to a gene. Germline loops: CDR1 ENHRY, CDR2 SYGVKD. The CDR3 sequence is 16 residues long. The CDR3 DNA reads as TGTGCCATCAGTGATCGACTAGCGGGAGAGGGGGAGACCCAGTACTTC. Translating gives CAISDRLAGEGETQYF.